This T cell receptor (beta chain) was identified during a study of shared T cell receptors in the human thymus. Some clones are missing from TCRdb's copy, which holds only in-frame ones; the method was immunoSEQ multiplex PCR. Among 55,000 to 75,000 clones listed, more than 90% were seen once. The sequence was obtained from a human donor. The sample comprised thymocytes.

The CDR3 spells CASSFRGRGGPNEQFF. The CDR3 DNA reads as TGTGCCAGCAGTTTTAGAGGACGGGGGGGCCCGAATGAGCAGTTCTTC. The rearrangement uses TRBV28 and TRBJ2-1; the match to TRBD2 covers 8 bases. CDR1 and CDR2 (germline): MDHEN, SYDVKM. The V gene end was trimmed by 3 bases and the J gene end by 7 bases; junction bases not matched to a gene: 11. The CDR3 is 16 residues long. Combining the CDR3 with reference TRBV28 and TRBJ2-1 gives the whole variable domain DVKVTQSSRYLVKRTGEKVFLECVQDMDHENMFWYRQDPGLGLRLIYFSYDVKMKEKGDIPEGYSVSREKKERFSLILESASTNQTSMYLCASSFRGRGGPNEQFFGPGTRLTVL.